One sample yielded the 14 T cell receptor beta chains listed below, sequenced in a study of control samples from healthy donors and cancer patients. Using immunoSEQ multiplex PCR, the repertoire was profiled, and TCRdb retains in-frame clones only, with some absent. The sample lists some 160,000 clones, about nine tenths occurring once. Input material: blood. Receptor source: a man aged 30-40 years in good health.

The CDR3 region is CASSLRLAGARETQYF. CDR3 sequence (DNA): TGTGCCAGCAGCTTGAGGCTAGCGGGAGCCCGAGAGACCCAGTACTTC. This rearrangement joins TRBV5-8 to TRBJ2-5, with 10 bases fitting TRBD2. CDR1 and CDR2 (germline): SGHTS, YDEGEE. This CDR3 is 16 amino acids long. With 1 base clipped from V and 4 bases from J, the junction kept 7 bases outside the gene matches. The entire variable domain, with the rest obtained from reference TRBV5-8 and TRBJ2-5, is as follows: EAGVTQSPTHLIKTRGQQATLRCSPISGHTSVYWYQQALGLGLQFLLWYDEGEERNRGNFPPRFSGRQFPNYSSELNVNALELEDSALYLCASSLRLAGARETQYFGPGTRLLVL.

This rearrangement joins TRBV4-3 to TRBJ2-1, with D perhaps TRBD1 or TRBD2 (5 bases each). The CDR3 is 16 amino acids. The V and J ends lost 4 bases and 6 bases respectively, with 19 bases between them. Germline-derived CDR1 and CDR2 are LGHNA and YSLEER. The CDR3 region has the DNA TGCGCCAGCAGCCGGGGGTTCGGAAACCTTCGCAATGAGCAGTTCTTC. This gives the protein CASSRGFGNLRNEQFF.

CDR3 in amino acids: CASSARGANTGELFF. Written as DNA, the CDR3 is TGTGCCAGCAGCGCACGAGGGGCGAACACCGGGGAGCTGTTTTTT. This chain uses TRBV11-2 with TRBJ2-2; D is perhaps TRBD1 or TRBD2 (5 bases each). The V end was cut by 5 bases, the J end by 0 bases, with 10 bases between. The CDR3 runs 15 residues. Germline V gene sequence: CDR1 SGHAT, CDR2 FQNNGV. Full variable domain (rest looked up from reference TRBV11-2 and TRBJ2-2): EAGVAQSPRYKIIEKRQSVAFWCNPISGHATLYWYQQILGQGPKLLIQFQNNGVVDDSQLPKDRFSAERLKGVDSTLKIQPAKLEDSAVYLCASSARGANTGELFFGEGSRLTVL.

This sequence joins TRBV12-3 or TRBV12-4 and TRBJ1-3, with D unresolved. The CDR3 runs to 12 residues. Between the trimmed V and J ends, which lost 3 bases and 3 bases, there was a span of 3 bases. CDR3 sequence: CASSFYGNTIYF. The CDR3 nucleotides read TGTGCCAGCAGTTTTTATGGAAACACCATATATTTT.

The J gene is TRBJ2-1, the V gene TRBV4-3; D possibly corresponds to TRBD2 (5 bases). V lost 0 bases to trimming and J lost 5 bases, with 11 bases between them. This CDR3 contains 15 residues. Germline CDR1 and CDR2: LGHNA and YSLEER. The CDR3 DNA is TGCGCCAGCAGCCAAGATATAGCCGGGGACAATGAGCAGTTCTTC. Its protein is CASSQDIAGDNEQFF.

J is TRBJ1-6 and V is TRBV4-3, with 7 positions matching TRBD1. The trim removed 1 base at V and 4 bases at J, leaving 1 base unmatched. Germline lookup yields CDR1 LGHNA and CDR2 YSLEER. This CDR3 has 15 amino acids. DNA of the CDR3: TGCGCCAGCAGCCAAGCGGGACAGTATAATTCACCCCTCCACTTT. It codes for CASSQAGQYNSPLHF.

The V call is TRBV9, the J call TRBJ2-7; tentatively, D is TRBD1 (5 bases). The CDR3 length is 14 residues. The germline CDR1 and CDR2 sequences are SGDLS and YYNGEE. V lost 3 bases and J lost 1, with 11 bases in between. The CDR3 nucleotides are TGTGCCAGCAGCGAGGGGCCGGAGTCCTACGAGCAGTACTTC. Translating gives CASSEGPESYEQYF.

The chain combines TRBV6-1 with TRBJ1-5; D may be TRBD1 (6 bases). In germline, CDR1 is MNHNS, CDR2 SASEGT. Trimming pared 5 bases from V and 4 bases from J, leaving 12 bases between. This CDR3 has 14 residues. The DNA for the CDR3 is TGTGCCAGCAGTCAGAGGGGGGGGAATCAGCCCCAGCATTTT. Protein: CASSQRGGNQPQHF.

This sequence joins TRBV12-3 or TRBV12-4 and TRBJ2-7; D is undetermined. The V end lost 6 bases, the J end lost 2 bases, and 11 bases lay between the germline ends. The CDR3 extends over 13 amino acids. The CDR3 DNA reads TGTGCCAGCAGATTGACAACAACCTACGAGCAGTACTTC. Its protein is CASRLTTTYEQYF.

This chain connects TRBV7-3 to TRBJ2-1; D not resolved. From germline, CDR1 is SGHTA and CDR2 FQGTGA. The CDR3 runs to 12 residues. V lost 2 bases to trimming and J lost 9 bases, with 8 bases between them. The CDR3 protein is CASSLFSGEQFF. As DNA, the CDR3 is TGTGCCAGCAGCTTATTTTCCGGTGAGCAGTTCTTC.

V is TRBV7-2 and J is TRBJ2-2; D is possibly TRBD1 (7 bases). Trimming stripped 5 bases from V and 7 bases from J, with 20 bases between. This CDR3 is built from 16 residues. Germline CDR1 reads SGHTA; CDR2 reads FQGNSA. CDR3 sequence (DNA): TGTGCCAGCAGCCCCAGGGGGAGGACCCACAGCGGGGAGCTGTTTTTT. Amino acid sequence: CASSPRGRTHSGELFF.

Comment on this clone: Distinct nucleotide sequences in the sample also encode this CDR3. This chain links TRBV2 with TRBJ2-5; no definite D call. Per germline, CDR1 SNHLY and CDR2 FYNNEI. CDR3 size: 13 residues. V was clipped by 4 bases and J by 2 bases, with 8 bases between them. CDR3 amino acids: CASSVSVQETQYF. The CDR3 DNA sequence: TGTGCCAGCAGTGTATCCGTTCAAGAGACCCAGTACTTC.

This rearrangement joins TRBV5-6 to TRBJ1-6; 8 nucleotides align to TRBD1. The CDR3 runs to 14 residues. Trimming cost V 4 bases and J 9 bases; bases outside gene matches: 6. Per germline, CDR1 SGHDT and CDR2 YYEEEE. The DNA of the CDR3 is TGTGCCAGCAGCCCCGGGACAGGAGGTTCACCCCTCCACTTT. This translates into CASSPGTGGSPLHF.

The CDR3 nucleotides read TGTGCCAGCAGCCTGCCCACTGAAGCTTTCTTT. The encoded protein is CASSLPTEAFF. The rearrangement joins TRBV5-8 to TRBJ1-1; D call uncertain. The V gene lost 4 bases and the J gene lost 4 bases, with 5 bases spanning the gap. This CDR3 has 11 residues. Germline values: CDR1 SGHTS, CDR2 YDEGEE.